This T cell receptor beta chain was observed in a study of OX40 agonist ivuxolimab in advanced cancers. The V end was cut by 3 bases, the J end by 8 bases, with 17 bases between. Germline loops: CDR1 MDHEN, CDR2 SYDVKM. The CDR3 has 15 amino acids. Blood sampling took place at baseline, cycle 4 day 1, and cycle 7 day 1. Note on this clone: The antigen is undetermined.

Study findings and constraints: Among expanded peripheral T cells, antigen specificity went undetermined. Some patients who did not respond also had low normalized T-cell clonal expansion. CD8+ T cells (on average) carried more expanded clones than CD4+ T cells.

Clones were read by immunoSEQ multiplex PCR, and TCRdb kept only the in-frame ones, dropping some. Of approximately 44,000 clones listed, 80% to 95% are singletons. This clonotype originated in an adult with an advanced solid tumor such as melanoma, head and neck, liver or kidney cancer. The sample here was CD4+ or CD8+ T cells sorted from blood, taken in a trial of the OX40 agonist ivuxolimab. The chain carries TRBV28 and TRBJ2-1, with D uncertain. The CDR3: CASSFNPGGEDEQFF. The CDR3 region has the DNA TGTGCCAGCAGTTTTAACCCAGGTGGAGAGGATGAGCAGTTCTTC.